This TCR beta chain was sequenced for a study of cytomegalovirus exposure and HLA in healthy donors. Germline CDR1 and CDR2: SGHDT and YYEEEE. The V and J ends lost 4 bases and 5 bases, in that order; junction bases with no gene match: 6. The CDR3 is made up of 14 amino acids. Profiling relied on immunoSEQ multiplex PCR, and the TCRdb table lists in-frame clones only, not all of them. The data contain some 130,000 clones, 70% to 85% of them singletons. Separate from the roughly 730-subject first cohort, the approximately 130-subject validation cohort was the one that the donors belonged to. The gene calls are TRBV5-6 and TRBJ2-3; 8 bases are shared with TRBD1. Sequenced sample: PBMCs. The sequence derives from a man aged 30 to 39 in good health and CMV-seropositive. The CDR3 nucleotides are TGTGCCAGCAGCGGCGACAGGGGAGTAGATACGCAGTATTTT. Translated, it gives CASSGDRGVDTQYF.